These 28 T cell receptor beta chains were sequenced from one sample in a study of CD8+ T cells in alopecia areata. Sequencing used cDNA as its template, made by extracting RNA and reverse transcribing it. Sequenced by immunoSEQ multiplex PCR; TCRdb stores in-frame clones only, minus some. The table has about 150,000 clones, under 60% seen once. The specimen was CD8+ T cells sorted from blood, collected at week 0. The receptors come from a human donor with alopecia areata.

The CDR3 loop is CSVEDLSSGGPSYEQYF. The CDR3 DNA is TGCAGCGTTGAAGATCTAAGTAGCGGGGGCCCCTCCTACGAGCAGTACTTC. The chain carries TRBV29-1 and TRBJ2-7, with 9 bases fitting TRBD2. CDR1 and CDR2 (germline): SQVTM, ANQGSEA. Losses at the gene ends were 0 bases for V and 0 bases for J; bases not matched to a gene: 9. The CDR3 consists of 17 residues.

CDR3 DNA sequence: TGTGCCTGGAGTTTCGGCCATACAATTGAAAAACTGTTTTTT. It yields the protein CAWSFGHTIEKLFF. This chain links TRBV30 with TRBJ1-4; D not certain. Looked up from germline, CDR1 is GTSNPN and CDR2 is SVGIG (reference sequence). The germline V and J ends were trimmed by 2 bases and 7 bases, with 14 bases remaining between them. The CDR3 sequence is 14 residues long.

The V call is TRBV27, the J call TRBJ2-1; tentative D call: TRBD1 (6 bases). V was clipped by 3 bases and J by 2 bases, with 11 bases between them. The germline V gene encodes CDR1 MNHEY and CDR2 SMNVEV (reference sequence). The CDR3 totals 15 residues. CDR3 nucleotide sequence: TGTGCCAGCAGTTTTGAGGGGGACCCCTACAATGAGCAGTTCTTC. Translating it yields CASSFEGDPYNEQFF.

The chain has TRBV6-6 and TRBJ2-7, with D unresolved. The CDR3 totals 14 residues. In germline, CDR1 is MNHNY, CDR2 SVGAGI (reference sequence). Between the trimmed V and J ends, which lost 5 bases and 3 bases, there was a span of 14 bases. The CDR3 nucleotides read TGTGCCAGCAGTCCTCTAGATGCCAACTACGAGCAGTACTTC. Residues: CASSPLDANYEQYF.

The chain carries TRBV4-3 and TRBJ2-3; D call uncertain. Germline-derived CDR1 and CDR2 are LGHNA and YSLEER. This CDR3 is built from 13 residues. V dropped 0 bases and J dropped 6 bases, with 7 bases sitting between them. For the CDR3, the DNA is TGCGCCAGCAGCCAAGAAGGGCGTGATACGCAGTATTTT. Protein sequence: CASSQEGRDTQYF.

V usage is TRBV13 and J usage is TRBJ1-1; TRBD1 agrees at 10 bases. Per germline, CDR1 PRHDT and CDR2 FYEKMQ (reference sequence). This CDR3 spans 14 amino acids. V shed 5 bases and J 5 bases; nucleotides not matched to a gene: 5. CDR3 DNA sequence: TGTGCCAGCAGCCGACAGGGGGCTTGGACTGAAGCTTTCTTT. This codes for CASSRQGAWTEAFF.

The chain links TRBV9 to TRBJ2-2; weak D call: TRBD2 (5 bases). Germline V CDR1 and CDR2: SGDLS, YYNGEE. The V gene lost 6 bases and the J gene lost 1 base, with 13 bases spanning the gap. The CDR3 length is 15 residues. The CDR3 reads CASTRFGVNTGELFF. For the CDR3, the DNA is TGTGCCAGCACTAGATTCGGGGTGAACACCGGGGAGCTGTTTTTT.

This clone was seen once. CDR3 in DNA: TGTGCCAGCAGCCCGCCCTGGACTAGCGGGGGCAGGGATACGCAGTATTTT. Protein: CASSPPWTSGGRDTQYF. The rearrangement joins TRBV28 to TRBJ2-3, with 13 bases matching TRBD2. Germline trimming cut 6 bases from V and 6 bases from J; bases unmatched to any gene: 12. The CDR3 consists of 17 residues. Germline lookup yields CDR1 MDHEN and CDR2 SYDVKM. Together with reference TRBV28 and TRBJ2-3, the CDR3 gives the full variable domain: DVKVTQSSRYLVKRTGEKVFLECVQDMDHENMFWYRQDPGLGLRLIYFSYDVKMKEKGDIPEGYSVSREKKERFSLILESASTNQTSMYLCASSPPWTSGGRDTQYFGPGTRLTVL.

This rearrangement joins TRBV7-8 to TRBJ2-1; 12 bases map to TRBD2. Germline loops: CDR1 SGHVS, CDR2 FQNEAQ. CDR3 size: 15 residues. The V gene end was trimmed by 5 bases and the J gene end by 4 bases; junction bases not matched to a gene: 3. CDR3 bases: TGTGCCAGCAGCGCCACTAGCGGGGGGTACAATGAGCAGTTCTTC. Residues: CASSATSGGYNEQFF.

This chain links TRBV10-3 with TRBJ2-1; 9 bases agree with TRBD2. The ends lost 9 bases at V and 5 bases at J; junction bases unmatched: 14. The CDR3 consists of 16 residues. Germline assignment: CDR1 ENHRY and CDR2 SYGVKD. The CDR3 coding sequence is TGTGCCATAGGAGACCCGGGACTAGCCCTCGACAATGAGCAGTTCTTC. Translation gives CAIGDPGLALDNEQFF.

The rearrangement joins TRBV4-1 to TRBJ2-1, with D possibly TRBD1 on 5 matching bases. The CDR3 has 13 amino acids. Germline V lookup: CDR1 MGHRA, CDR2 YSYEKL. Deletions cut 1 base from V and 6 bases from J, with 7 bases between. The CDR3 bases are TGCGCCAGCAGCCAAGTAACAGGCAATGAGCAGTTCTTC. It codes for CASSQVTGNEQFF.

CDR3 nucleotides: TGTGCCAGCAGCGTAGGCAGGGGGTTTGTGGCTAATGAAAAACTGTTTTTT. This encodes CASSVGRGFVANEKLFF. The chain joins TRBV9 to TRBJ1-4, with 7 bases aligning to TRBD1. Germline V gene sequence: CDR1 SGDLS, CDR2 YYNGEE. The CDR3 runs to 17 residues. The junction had 8 bases not matched to a gene; V was cut back by 0 bases and J by 3 bases.

By sample share, this clone is large. The chain links TRBV4-3 to TRBJ2-1; D call uncertain. The CDR3 runs to 15 residues. V lost 0 bases to trimming and J lost 8 bases, with 14 bases between them. Per the germline V gene, CDR1 is LGHNA and CDR2 is YSLEER. This CDR3 is CASSQDDRGSDEQFF. The CDR3 DNA is TGCGCCAGCAGCCAAGATGACCGCGGAAGCGATGAGCAGTTCTTC.

The rearrangement uses TRBV4-1 and TRBJ2-2; no reliable D call. Germline CDR1 MGHRA, CDR2 YSYEKL. Trimming cost V 4 bases and J 1 base, with 7 bases left between them. The CDR3 runs to 14 residues. CDR3 in DNA: TGCGCCAGCAGCCCTCGCAGGAACACCGGGGAGCTGTTTTTT. This translates into CASSPRRNTGELFF.

In this sample, this clone turned up a few times. J is TRBJ2-2 and V is TRBV14, with D unclear. The germline V gene has CDR1 SGHDN and CDR2 FVKESK. The CDR3 covers 13 residues. V gave up 0 bases and J gave up 4 bases, with 3 bases separating them. CDR3 loop: CASSQDPTGELFF. In DNA form, the CDR3 reads TGTGCCAGCAGCCAAGATCCCACCGGGGAGCTGTTTTTT.

The chain recombines TRBV27 with TRBJ1-2, with a tentative D call TRBD1 (6 bases). Trimming took off 7 bases at V and 6 bases at J, with 9 bases between the two ends. The CDR3 spans 11 residues. Germline V CDR1 and CDR2: MNHEY, SMNVEV (reference sequence). The CDR3: CASKAGDGYTF. The CDR3 coding sequence is TGTGCCAGCAAGGCAGGGGATGGCTACACCTTC.

This clone has ten or more counts. J is TRBJ2-1 and V is TRBV27; TRBD2 matches at 9 bases. V lost 2 bases and J lost 5; bases outside the gene matches: 4. The CDR3 has 15 amino acids. Germline values: CDR1 MNHEY, CDR2 SMNVEV (reference sequence). CDR3 sequence reads: CASSLRRGGHNEQFF. CDR3 in DNA: TGTGCCAGCAGTTTAAGGCGGGGGGGCCACAATGAGCAGTTCTTC.

V is TRBV9 and J is TRBJ2-3; TRBD2 might be the D (6 bases). CDR3 length equals 14 residues. Trimming pared 2 bases from V and 4 bases from J, leaving 11 bases between. CDR1 is SGDLS, CDR2 YYNGEE, per germline. CDR3 sequence reads: CASSVRREADTQYF. The CDR3 DNA reads as TGTGCCAGCAGCGTCCGCAGGGAGGCAGATACGCAGTATTTT.

As for this clone: The same CDR3 can be traced to other DNA sequences in this sample. Written as DNA, the CDR3 is TGTGCCTGGAGTGTAGGCAGCGAAGCTTTCTTT. Amino acids: CAWSVGSEAFF. V gene TRBV30 combines with J gene TRBJ1-1, with D unresolved. This CDR3 contains 11 residues. CDR1 GTSNPN and CDR2 SVGIG come from the germline V gene (reference sequence). V gave up 0 bases and J gave up 8 bases, with 7 bases separating them.

The rearrangement uses TRBV6-7 and TRBJ1-5, with D possibly being TRBD1 (5 bases). TRBV6-7 is reported as an ORF; its role is uncertain. Trimming cost V 5 bases and J 4 bases, with 12 bases left between them. The CDR3 has 14 amino acids. CDR3 bases: TGTGCCAGCAGTCGCCACCGGGGGAATCAGCCCCAGCATTTT. Translated: CASSRHRGNQPQHF.

The genes are TRBV13 and TRBJ2-7; TRBD1 matches 7 bases. The germline V gene encodes CDR1 PRHDT and CDR2 FYEKMQ (reference sequence). The V gene end was trimmed by 2 bases and the J gene end by 3 bases; junction bases not matched to a gene: 4. The CDR3 has 14 residues. The CDR3 nucleotides read TGTGCCAGCAGCTTATCGGGACAGAGCTACGAGCAGTACTTC. Encoded protein: CASSLSGQSYEQYF.

V is TRBV29-1 and J is TRBJ2-1, with TRBD2 matching 12 bases. Germline assignment: CDR1 SQVTM and CDR2 ANQGSEA. This CDR3 is 12 amino acids long. J lost 15 bases, V lost 6 bases, and 9 bases had no gene match. CDR3 nucleotide sequence: TGCAGCGTCCCTAGCGGGGGGGCCCATCTGTTCTTC. Amino acids: CSVPSGGAHLFF.

The V and J genes are TRBV30 and TRBJ2-3; 7 bases agree with TRBD1. The CDR3 is 13 amino acids. Germline V gene sequence: CDR1 GTSNPN, CDR2 SVGIG (reference sequence). Losses at the gene ends were 3 bases for V and 0 bases for J; bases not matched to a gene: 0. CDR3 sequence: CAWRQGSTDTQYF. The CDR3 DNA reads TGTGCCTGGAGACAGGGGAGCACAGATACGCAGTATTTT. The entire variable domain, with the rest obtained from reference TRBV30 and TRBJ2-3, is as follows: SQTIHQWPATLVQPVGSPLSLECTVEGTSNPNLYWYRQAAGRGLQLLFYSVGIGQISSEVPQNLSASRPQDRQFILSSKKLLLSDSGFYLCAWRQGSTDTQYFGPGTRLTVL.

The chain combines TRBV9 with TRBJ2-6; D gene ambiguous. The CDR3 is 15 residues long. Trimming pared 2 bases from V and 4 bases from J, leaving 10 bases between. CDR1 is SGDLS, CDR2 YYNGEE, per germline. The CDR3 loop is CASSVGSGGANVLTF. The CDR3 coding sequence is TGTGCCAGCAGCGTTGGTTCCGGGGGGGCCAACGTCCTGACTTTC.

About this clone itself: The same CDR3 arises from other DNA sequences in this sample as well. The chain carries TRBV6-5 and TRBJ2-2; D not resolved. V was shortened by 3 bases and J by 4 bases, with 6 bases between the two germline ends. This CDR3 comprises 13 residues. The germline V gene encodes CDR1 MNHEY and CDR2 SVGAGI. The DNA of the CDR3 is TGTGCCAGCAGTTATGCCCCCACCGGGGAGCTGTTTTTT. Protein product: CASSYAPTGELFF.

This sequence joins TRBV29-1 and TRBJ1-2, with D perhaps TRBD1 (6 bases). This CDR3 is 13 amino acids long. The germline V and J ends were trimmed by 7 bases and 2 bases, with 14 bases remaining between them. CDR1 is SQVTM, CDR2 ANQGSEA, per germline. The CDR3 DNA reads TGCAGCGCTATCTTGGACAGAAACTATGGCTACACCTTC. Residues: CSAILDRNYGYTF.

V is TRBV7-6 and J is TRBJ2-7; TRBD1 aligns across 8 bases. The CDR3 runs to 12 residues. In germline, CDR1 is SGHVS, CDR2 FNYEAQ. Germline trimming cut 5 bases from V and 6 bases from J; bases unmatched to any gene: 3. The DNA of the CDR3 is TGTGCCAGCAGCCCGACAGGGGTCGAGCAGTACTTC. The encoded protein is CASSPTGVEQYF.

V usage is TRBV30 and J usage is TRBJ2-7; 10 bases fit TRBD2. V gave up 3 bases and J gave up 6 bases; unmatched junction bases: 8. CDR1 is GTSNPN, CDR2 SVGIG, per germline (reference sequence). This CDR3 has 14 residues. For the CDR3, the DNA is TGTGCCTGGAGATTAAGTGCTAGCGGGGGCGAGCAGTACTTC. As protein: CAWRLSASGGEQYF.